This T cell receptor beta chain was obtained from a study of T cells after posttransplantation cyclophosphamide. Germline CDR1 and CDR2: SGDLS and YYNGEE. The CDR3 length is 15 residues. J lost 5 bases, V lost 4 bases, and 11 bases had no gene match. Sequencing used immunoSEQ multiplex PCR; TCRdb keeps in-frame clones, though not all of them. This sample carries roughly 24,000 clones and no singletons, and around 7% goes to the top ten. General study results and limits: Donor CD8+ memory clones often dominated recipient blood repertoires at later times.

This clone came up a few times. The antigen is unknown. The chain combines TRBV9 with TRBJ2-5; TRBD2 matches 7 bases. Sample: PBMCs. This TCR derives from a woman aged 55-70 years in good health, CMV-negative, and a related stem cell transplant donor. The CDR3, as DNA: TGTGCCAGCAGCCCCCGGGACCGGGGAGGGGAGACCCAGTACTTC. Its translation is CASSPRDRGGETQYF.